This T cell receptor (beta chain) was obtained from a study of T cells in Graves' hyperthyroidism and ophthalmopathy. Germline CDR1 reads WNHNN; CDR2 reads SYGVQD (reference sequence). This CDR3 is built from 18 residues. Trimming stripped 6 bases from V and 8 bases from J, with 29 bases between. RNA transcripts provided the source from which TCR beta CDR3 regions were amplified. First-round RT-PCR with HTBI primers amplified the TCR CDR3 region. TCRdb analysed the multiplex PCR reads with MiXCR anew, one entry per CDR3 protein. The sample shows hundreds of thousands of distinct CDR3 sequences, roughly 13% of them seen only once.

The specimen sequenced was blood. The origin of this receptor is a woman aged 40 to 50 with Graves' ophthalmopathy. J is TRBJ2-1 and V is TRBV10-1; tentatively, D is TRBD2 (6 bases). CDR3 sequence reads: CASSGRSGLPRAVDEQFF. The CDR3 DNA reads as TGCGCCAGCAGCGGGAGATCGGGACTCCCGAGAGCCGTCGATGAGCAGTTCTTC.